This TCR beta chain emerged from a study of blood T cell repertoires in COVID-19. Study background: The samples span acute and convalescent COVID-19 from the United States, Italy and Spain. Sources were T cells, B-cell-depleted T cells, or PBMCs; the material itself was cDNA or gDNA.

Study members were between 18 and 89 years old and lived in fewer than 30 US regions. Researchers sorted participants into cohorts using their self-reported clinical history. Germline-derived CDR1 and CDR2 are SGHTA and FQGNSA. The CDR3 spans 15 residues. The J segment lost 4 bases and the V segment lost 4 bases, leaving 8 bases of the junction unmatched. Libraries were prepared by immunoSEQ multiplex PCR; TCRdb keeps only in-frame clonotypes and omits some of them. The sample lists a few hundred thousand clones, about 90% occurring once. Source material: PBMCs or T cells enriched from blood (not recorded which). The clonotype comes from a human donor in a cohort exposed to, infected with or recovered from COVID-19 (not recorded which). The donor label of this sample is uncertain. The genes are TRBV7-2 and TRBJ2-3; 7 positions agree with TRBD1. CDR3: CASSSTGNKADTQYF. The CDR3 DNA reads as TGTGCCAGCAGCTCGACAGGGAATAAGGCAGATACGCAGTATTTT.